At least ten counts were recorded for the clone carrying this TCR beta chain. The antigen is unknown. In this cohort, patients with other autoimmune diseases, uncontrolled infections, pregnancy or lactation were excluded. RNA transcripts were the source from which TCR beta CDR3 regions were amplified. The first-round RT-PCR employed HTBI primers together with the Qiagen OneStep RT-PCR kit. A multiplex PCR was then performed as the second round. TCRdb independently ran MiXCR on the multiplex PCR reads; one entry per CDR3 protein. The sample shows almost 750,000 distinct CDR3 sequences, roughly 41% of them seen only once. The CDR3 covers 14 residues. Trimming cost V 0 bases and J 7 bases, with 10 bases left between them. CDR1 and CDR2 (germline): LNHNV, YYDKDF (reference sequence). The data originate from a study of Graves' ophthalmopathy and Graves' hyperthyroidism. Study at large: Untreated patients at initial diagnosis provided peripheral blood. Study conclusions and caveats: Among expanded thyroid clonotypes above 0.001 frequency, most also occurred in blood.

This receptor was taken from an adult man with Graves' ophthalmopathy. Sequencing was done on a sample of peripheral blood. V usage is TRBV15 and J usage is TRBJ1-5, with D possibly matching TRBD1 (6 bases). CDR3 nucleotides: TGTGCCACCAGCAGAGATAACAGGGCCCAGCCCCAGCATTTT. This sequence encodes CATSRDNRAQPQHF.